This TCR beta chain was captured by sequencing in a study of blood T cells in healthy people across ages. Study as a whole: Roughly one uniquely barcoded beta molecule per two T cells was captured. Findings and caveats of the study: Without sorted subsets, naive and antigen-experienced compartments could not be conclusively compared. Underestimates were what the diversity estimates from one million T cells were considered to be.

A second about 7 to 12 cycle PCR used barcoded and J-beta primers. The template-switch adaptor, which had 12 random nucleotides, put a tag on each cDNA molecule. TCRdb redid the calling of the 5' RACE reads with MiXCR, one entry per CDR3 protein. Among approximately 400,000 distinct CDR3 sequences listed, 50% to 60% were seen once. Turning to this clonotype: Its antigen is not identified.

Material: blood. The clonotype was recovered from a man between 60 and 75 years old in good health.

The CDR3 coding sequence is TGCAGCGTTTCTTTTAGCGGGAAGTCCTACGAGCAGTACTTC. Protein sequence: CSVSFSGKSYEQYF. This sequence joins TRBV29-1 and TRBJ2-4, with 8 bases aligning to TRBD2. The DNA end favors TRBJ2-7, so the J call may be wrong. The CDR3 consists of 14 residues. Germline-derived CDR1 and CDR2 are SQVTM and ANQGSEA.